The 9 T cell receptor beta chains below were found in one sample sequenced in a study of blood T cell repertoires in COVID-19. The assay was immunoSEQ multiplex PCR, and TCRdb's table has in-frame clones only and misses some. Of about 75,000 clones in the sample, 88% were seen once. Sequenced: peripheral blood. These receptors all come from a human donor in a cohort sampled during active COVID-19.

The gene calls are TRBV7-2 and TRBJ2-1, with 11 bases that match TRBD2. The CDR3 is 15 residues long. Trimming took 4 bases from V and 9 from J; bases not matched to a gene: 8. The germline gives CDR1 SGHTA, CDR2 FQGNSA. The CDR3 region has the DNA TGTGCCAGCAGCTCTCGAGGGACTAGCGGCAGTGAGCAGTTCTTC. Translated: CASSSRGTSGSEQFF. The whole variable domain, remainder taken from reference TRBV7-2 and TRBJ2-1, is GAGVSQSPSNKVTEKGKDVELRCDPISGHTALYWYRQSLGQGLEFLIYFQGNSAPDKSGLPSDRFSAERTGGSVSTLTIQRTQQEDSAVYLCASSSRGTSGSEQFFGPGTRLTVL.

This chain's CDR3 is CASSSLIGGNEQFF. The CDR3 nucleotides read TGTGCCAGCAGCTCACTGATAGGGGGCAATGAGCAGTTCTTC. The chain recombines TRBV16 with TRBJ2-1, with TRBD1 as a possible D gene (6 bases). Trimming took off 5 bases at V and 6 bases at J, with 14 bases between the two ends. Germline CDR1 reads KGHSY; CDR2 reads FQNENV. This CDR3 is 14 amino acids long.

The chain is built from TRBV27 and TRBJ2-7; perhaps TRBD2 as D (6 bases). Germline assignment: CDR1 MNHEY and CDR2 SMNVEV (reference sequence). The CDR3 is 16 amino acids. V shed 2 bases and J shed 3 bases, with 17 bases lying between them. In nucleotides, the CDR3 is TGTGCCAGCAGTTTAAAGAATCCGGGAGCGGGCTACGAGCAGTACTTC. Translating gives CASSLKNPGAGYEQYF.

The chain couples TRBV29-1 to TRBJ2-4, with D perhaps matching TRBD2 (8 bases). Germline lookup yields CDR1 SQVTM and CDR2 ANQGSEA. The CDR3 has 13 residues. Trimming shortened V by 7 bases and J by 7 bases, and 17 bases separated the two germline ends. CDR3 nucleotides: TGCAGCGGTCGACAGGGCGGGGGGAACATTCAGTACTTC. It codes for CSGRQGGGNIQYF.

This chain uses TRBV10-3 with TRBJ2-7; 7 nucleotides agree with TRBD2. The CDR3 has 13 amino acids. In germline, CDR1 is ENHRY, CDR2 SYGVKD. Trimming took 2 bases from V and 4 from J; bases not matched to a gene: 2. CDR3 DNA: TGTGCCATCAGTGAGAGGGAGGGTTACGAGCAGTACTTC. Translated, it gives CAISEREGYEQYF.

This clone was counted a single time. This sequence joins TRBV18 and TRBJ2-3, with D tentatively TRBD2 (5 bases). In germline, CDR1 is KGHSH, CDR2 LQKENI. V lost 3 bases to trimming and J lost 0 bases, with 10 bases between them. The CDR3 covers 15 residues. CDR3 in DNA: TGTGCCAGCTCACCTTTGACTACGAGCACAGATACGCAGTATTTT. It encodes CASSPLTTSTDTQYF.

This CDR3 is CASSQGPGGTNQPQHF. The CDR3 DNA follows: TGTGCCAGCAGCCAAGGGCCTGGAGGGACTAATCAGCCCCAGCATTTT. J is TRBJ1-5 and V is TRBV3-1 (or the pseudogene TRBV3-2); D possibly corresponds to TRBD1 (5 bases). The CDR3 has 16 residues. Trimming removed 1 base at V and 4 bases at J, with 14 bases between. Germline CDR1 LGHDT, CDR2 YNNKEL (reference sequence).

This clone was seen just once. CDR3 nucleotide sequence: TGTGCCAGCAGCCAAGACAGGCATCCTGGAAACACCATATATTTT. It specifies CASSQDRHPGNTIYF. The chain links TRBV3-1 (or the pseudogene TRBV3-2) to TRBJ1-3; no firm D call. V lost 0 bases and J lost 2, with 8 bases in between. Germline CDR1 is LGHDT and CDR2 is YNNKEL (reference sequence). The CDR3 totals 15 residues.

This chain uses TRBV7-9 with TRBJ1-2; 9 bases are a match to TRBD1. Germline values: CDR1 SEHNR, CDR2 FQNEAQ (reference sequence). CDR3 size: 13 residues. Germline trimming cut 5 bases from V and 6 bases from J; bases unmatched to any gene: 4. The CDR3 spells CASSVRQGDGYTF. CDR3 nucleotides: TGTGCCAGCAGCGTCAGACAGGGGGATGGCTACACCTTC.